This entry is about one T cell receptor beta chain. This entry comes from a study of CD8+ T cells in alopecia areata. Study-level information: Administration of oral tofacitinib to treated patients was at 5 to 10 mg twice daily.

Reverse transcribed after extraction, RNA yielded cDNA as the sequencing template. Clones were sequenced by immunoSEQ multiplex PCR, and TCRdb holds only the in-frame ones, with some missing. The repertoire holds approximately 150,000 clones, with roughly half as singletons. This TCR came from a human donor with alopecia areata. Material: CD4+ T cells sorted from blood, obtained at week 0.

DNA for the CDR3: TGCAGCGGGATTGGCAATGAGCAGTTCTTC. This translates into CSGIGNEQFF. The chain has TRBV29-1 and TRBJ2-1; D remains unclear. Trimming took off 7 bases at V and 6 bases at J, with 7 bases between the two ends. The CDR3 runs 10 residues. Germline values: CDR1 SQVTM, CDR2 ANQGSEA.